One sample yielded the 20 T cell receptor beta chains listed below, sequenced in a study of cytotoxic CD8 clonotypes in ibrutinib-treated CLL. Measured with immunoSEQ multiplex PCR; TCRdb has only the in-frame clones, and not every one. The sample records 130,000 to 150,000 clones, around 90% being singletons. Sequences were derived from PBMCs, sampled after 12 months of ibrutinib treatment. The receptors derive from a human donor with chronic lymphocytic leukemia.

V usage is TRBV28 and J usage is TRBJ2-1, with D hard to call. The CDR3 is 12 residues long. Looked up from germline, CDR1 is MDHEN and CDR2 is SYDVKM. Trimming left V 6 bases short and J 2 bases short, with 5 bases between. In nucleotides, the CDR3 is TGTGCCAGCAGGGCCACCTACAATGAGCAGTTCTTC. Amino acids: CASRATYNEQFF.

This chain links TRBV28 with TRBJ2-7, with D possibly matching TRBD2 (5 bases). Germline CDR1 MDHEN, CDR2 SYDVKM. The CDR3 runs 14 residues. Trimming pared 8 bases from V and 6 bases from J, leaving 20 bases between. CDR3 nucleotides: TGTGCCAGCTCCCCCCGTCGGGGTTTTGGCGAGCAGTACTTC. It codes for CASSPRRGFGEQYF.

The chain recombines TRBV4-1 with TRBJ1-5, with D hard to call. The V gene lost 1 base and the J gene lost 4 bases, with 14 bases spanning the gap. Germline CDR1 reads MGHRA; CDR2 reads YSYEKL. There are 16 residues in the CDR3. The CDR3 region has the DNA TGCGCCAGCAGCCAAGTGACGACGGATCCTAATCAGCCCCAGCATTTT. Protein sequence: CASSQVTTDPNQPQHF.

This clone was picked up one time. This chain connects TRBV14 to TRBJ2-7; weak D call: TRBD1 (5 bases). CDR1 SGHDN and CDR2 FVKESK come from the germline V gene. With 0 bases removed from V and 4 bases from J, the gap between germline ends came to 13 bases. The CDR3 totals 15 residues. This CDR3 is CASSQDAPTGYEQYF. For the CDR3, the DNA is TGTGCCAGCAGCCAAGACGCCCCTACAGGTTACGAGCAGTACTTC.

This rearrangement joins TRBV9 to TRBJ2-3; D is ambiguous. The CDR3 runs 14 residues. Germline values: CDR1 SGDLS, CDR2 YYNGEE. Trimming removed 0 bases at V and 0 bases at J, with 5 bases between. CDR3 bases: TGTGCCAGCAGCGTAGATGGCAGCACAGATACGCAGTATTTT. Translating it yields CASSVDGSTDTQYF.

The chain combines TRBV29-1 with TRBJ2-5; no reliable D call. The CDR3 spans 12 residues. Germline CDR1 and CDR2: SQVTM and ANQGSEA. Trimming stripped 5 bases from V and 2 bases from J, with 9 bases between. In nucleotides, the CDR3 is TGCAGCGTTCGCCTGACTCAAGAGACCCAGTACTTC. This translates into CSVRLTQETQYF.

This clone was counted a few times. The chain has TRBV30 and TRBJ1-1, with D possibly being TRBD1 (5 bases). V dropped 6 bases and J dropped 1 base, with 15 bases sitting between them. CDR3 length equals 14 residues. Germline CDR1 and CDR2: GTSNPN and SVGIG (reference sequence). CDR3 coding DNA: TGTGCCTGTGAGGCAGGGAGGGGGAACACTGAAGCTTTCTTT. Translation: CACEAGRGNTEAFF.

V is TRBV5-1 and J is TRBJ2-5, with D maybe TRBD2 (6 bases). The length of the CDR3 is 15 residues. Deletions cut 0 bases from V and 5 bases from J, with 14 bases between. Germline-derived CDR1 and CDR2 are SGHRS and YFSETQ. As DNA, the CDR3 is TGCGCCAGCAGCTTGGCGGGGGTCGGAGGGGAGACCCAGTACTTC. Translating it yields CASSLAGVGGETQYF.

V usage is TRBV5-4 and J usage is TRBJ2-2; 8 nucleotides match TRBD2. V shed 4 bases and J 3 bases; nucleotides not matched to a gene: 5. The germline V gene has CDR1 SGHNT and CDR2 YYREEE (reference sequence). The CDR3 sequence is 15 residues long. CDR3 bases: TGTGCCAGCAGCGAGTCTAGCGGGCACACCGGGGAGCTGTTTTTT. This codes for CASSESSGHTGELFF.

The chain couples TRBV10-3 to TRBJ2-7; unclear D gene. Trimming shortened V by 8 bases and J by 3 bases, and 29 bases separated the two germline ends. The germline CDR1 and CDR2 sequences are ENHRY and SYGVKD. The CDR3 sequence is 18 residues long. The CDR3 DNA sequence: TGTGCCATCGGGTTTGGCCTACCGATTACAGTCCCAATCTACGAGCAGTACTTC. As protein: CAIGFGLPITVPIYEQYF.

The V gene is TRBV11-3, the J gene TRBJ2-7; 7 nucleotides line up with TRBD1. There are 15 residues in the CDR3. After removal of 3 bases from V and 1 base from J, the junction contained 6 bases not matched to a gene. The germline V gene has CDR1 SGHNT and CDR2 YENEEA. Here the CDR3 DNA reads TGTGCCAGCAGCTTTAGGACAGGTCCTTCCTACGAGCAGTACTTC. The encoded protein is CASSFRTGPSYEQYF.

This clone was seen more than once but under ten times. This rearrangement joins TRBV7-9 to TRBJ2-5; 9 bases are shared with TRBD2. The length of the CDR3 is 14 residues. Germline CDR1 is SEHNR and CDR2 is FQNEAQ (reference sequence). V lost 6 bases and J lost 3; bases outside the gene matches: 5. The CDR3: CASRKLAGEETQYF. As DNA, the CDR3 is TGTGCCAGCAGGAAACTAGCGGGTGAAGAGACCCAGTACTTC.

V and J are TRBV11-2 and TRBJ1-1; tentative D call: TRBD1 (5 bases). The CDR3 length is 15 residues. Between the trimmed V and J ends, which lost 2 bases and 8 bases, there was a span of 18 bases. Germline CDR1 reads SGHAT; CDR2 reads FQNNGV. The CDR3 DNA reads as TGTGCCAGCAGCTTAAACTCTGTATGGGACGAGGAAGCTTTCTTT. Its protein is CASSLNSVWDEEAFF.

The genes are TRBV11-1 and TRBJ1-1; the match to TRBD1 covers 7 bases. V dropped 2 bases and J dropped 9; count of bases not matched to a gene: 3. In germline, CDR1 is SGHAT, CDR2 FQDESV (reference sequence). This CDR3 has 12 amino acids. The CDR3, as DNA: TGTGCCAGCAGCTTACCGGGACAGAAAGCTTTCTTT. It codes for CASSLPGQKAFF. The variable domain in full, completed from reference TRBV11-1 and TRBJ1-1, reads EAEVAQSPRYKITEKSQAVAFWCDPISGHATLYWYRQILGQGPELLVQFQDESVVDDSQLPKDRFSAERLKGVDSTLKIQPAELGDSAMYLCASSLPGQKAFFGQGTRLTVV.

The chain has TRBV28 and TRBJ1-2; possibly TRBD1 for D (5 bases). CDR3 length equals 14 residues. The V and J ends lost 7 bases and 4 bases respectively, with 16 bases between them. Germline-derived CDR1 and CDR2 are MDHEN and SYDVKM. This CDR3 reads CASTSPGQIYGYTF. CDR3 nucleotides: TGTGCCAGCACCTCCCCGGGGCAGATCTATGGCTACACCTTC.

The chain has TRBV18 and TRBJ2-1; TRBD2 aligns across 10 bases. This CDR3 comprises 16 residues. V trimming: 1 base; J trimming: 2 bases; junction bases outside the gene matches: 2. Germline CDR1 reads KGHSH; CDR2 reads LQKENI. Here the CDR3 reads CASSPQGTSAYNEQFF. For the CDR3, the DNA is TGTGCCAGCTCACCACAAGGGACTAGCGCCTACAATGAGCAGTTCTTC.

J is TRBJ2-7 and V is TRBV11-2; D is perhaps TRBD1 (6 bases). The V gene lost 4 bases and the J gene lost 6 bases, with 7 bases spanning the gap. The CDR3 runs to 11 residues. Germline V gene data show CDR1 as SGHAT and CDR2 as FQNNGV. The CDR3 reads CASSSGVEQYF. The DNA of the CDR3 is TGTGCCAGCAGCTCAGGGGTCGAGCAGTACTTC.

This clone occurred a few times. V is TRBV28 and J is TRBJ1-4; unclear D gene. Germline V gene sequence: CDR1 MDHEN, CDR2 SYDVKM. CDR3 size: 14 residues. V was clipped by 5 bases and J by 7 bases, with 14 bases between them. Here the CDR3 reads CASSEGPEGEKLFF. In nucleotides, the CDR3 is TGTGCCAGCAGTGAGGGCCCGGAGGGTGAAAAACTGTTTTTT.

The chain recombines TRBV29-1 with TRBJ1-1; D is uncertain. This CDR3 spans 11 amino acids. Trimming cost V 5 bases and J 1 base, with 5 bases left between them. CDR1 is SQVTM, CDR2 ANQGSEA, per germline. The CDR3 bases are TGCAGCGTTCTCTGGAACACTGAAGCTTTCTTT. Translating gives CSVLWNTEAFF.

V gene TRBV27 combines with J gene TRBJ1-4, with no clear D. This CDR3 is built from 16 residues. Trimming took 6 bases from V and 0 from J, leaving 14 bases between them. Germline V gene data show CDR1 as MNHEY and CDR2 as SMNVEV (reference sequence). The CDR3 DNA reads TGTGCCAGCAGAAGGAATACGGGAGCAACTAATGAAAAACTGTTTTTT. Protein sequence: CASRRNTGATNEKLFF.